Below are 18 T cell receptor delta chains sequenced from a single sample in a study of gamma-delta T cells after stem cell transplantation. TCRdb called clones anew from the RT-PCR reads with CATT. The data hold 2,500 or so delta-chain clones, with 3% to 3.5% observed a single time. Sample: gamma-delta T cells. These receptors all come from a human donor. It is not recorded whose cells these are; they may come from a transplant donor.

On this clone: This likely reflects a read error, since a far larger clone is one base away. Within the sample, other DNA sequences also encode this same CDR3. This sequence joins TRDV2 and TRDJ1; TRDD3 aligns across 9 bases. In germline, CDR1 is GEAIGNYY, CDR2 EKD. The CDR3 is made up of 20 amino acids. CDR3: CACDGLLGDAVTTHTDKLIF. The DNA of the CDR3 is TGTGCCTGTGACGGGCTGCTGGGGGATGCCGTTACGACTCACACCGATAAACTCATCTTC.

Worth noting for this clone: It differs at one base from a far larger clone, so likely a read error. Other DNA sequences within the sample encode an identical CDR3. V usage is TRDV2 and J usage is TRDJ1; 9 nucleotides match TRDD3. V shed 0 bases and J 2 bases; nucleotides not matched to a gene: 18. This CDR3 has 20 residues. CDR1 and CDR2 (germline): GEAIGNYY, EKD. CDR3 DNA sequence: TGTGCCTGTGACACCGTTTCTTTTCCTCCAGGGGATACGCGTACCGATAAACTCATCTTT. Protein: CACDTVSFPPGDTRTDKLIF.

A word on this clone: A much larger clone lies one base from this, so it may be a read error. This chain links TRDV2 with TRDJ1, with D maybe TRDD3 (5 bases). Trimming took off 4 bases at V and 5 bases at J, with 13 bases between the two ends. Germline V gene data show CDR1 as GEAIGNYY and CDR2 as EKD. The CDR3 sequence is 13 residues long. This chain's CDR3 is CACDSAIQDKLIF. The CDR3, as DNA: TGTGCCTGTGATTCGGCGATACAAGATAAACTCATCTTT.

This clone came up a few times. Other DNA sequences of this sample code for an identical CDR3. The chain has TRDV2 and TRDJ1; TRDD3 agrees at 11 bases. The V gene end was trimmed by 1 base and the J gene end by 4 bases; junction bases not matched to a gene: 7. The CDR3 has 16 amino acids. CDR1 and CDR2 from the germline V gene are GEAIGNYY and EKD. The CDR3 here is CACDTLLGDTNDKLIF. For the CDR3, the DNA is TGTGCCTGTGACACGCTCCTGGGGGATACAAACGATAAACTCATCTTT.

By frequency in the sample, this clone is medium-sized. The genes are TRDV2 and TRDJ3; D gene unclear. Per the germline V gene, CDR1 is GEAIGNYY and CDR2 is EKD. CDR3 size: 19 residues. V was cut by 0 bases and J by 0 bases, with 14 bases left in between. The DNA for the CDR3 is TGTGCCTGTGACACCACAGGCCCAAGCCACTCCTGGGACACCCGACAGATGTTTTTC. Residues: CACDTTGPSHSWDTRQMFF.

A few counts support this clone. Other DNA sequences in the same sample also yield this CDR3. CDR3 residues: CACDTVRGGTSLYTDKLIF. The CDR3 DNA reads TGTGCCTGTGACACCGTACGTGGGGGCACCAGCCTGTACACCGATAAACTCATCTTT. The V call is TRDV2, the J call TRDJ1; perhaps TRDD3 as D (6 bases). Germline V gene data show CDR1 as GEAIGNYY and CDR2 as EKD. This CDR3 region has 19 residues. Trimming took 0 bases from V and 0 from J, leaving 22 bases between them.

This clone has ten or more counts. The DNA for the CDR3 is TGTGCCTGTGACACTCTGAAACTGGGGGTCCTAAGCACCGATAAACTCATCTTT. Its protein is CACDTLKLGVLSTDKLIF. The V and J genes are TRDV2 and TRDJ1; 8 nucleotides match TRDD3. With 1 base clipped from V and 1 base from J, the junction kept 13 bases outside the gene matches. The CDR3 is 18 amino acids. The germline gives CDR1 GEAIGNYY, CDR2 EKD.

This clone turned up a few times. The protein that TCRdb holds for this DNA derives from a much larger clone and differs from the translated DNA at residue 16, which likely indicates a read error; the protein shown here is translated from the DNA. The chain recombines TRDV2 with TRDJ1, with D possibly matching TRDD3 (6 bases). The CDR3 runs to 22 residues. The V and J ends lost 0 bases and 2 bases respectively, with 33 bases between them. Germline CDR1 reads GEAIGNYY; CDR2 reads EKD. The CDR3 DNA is TGTGCCTGTGACACCGTAGGATTGGGGGCAACCACTTATCCCACACAGACCGATAAACTCATCTTT. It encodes CACDTVGLGATTYPTQTDKLIF.

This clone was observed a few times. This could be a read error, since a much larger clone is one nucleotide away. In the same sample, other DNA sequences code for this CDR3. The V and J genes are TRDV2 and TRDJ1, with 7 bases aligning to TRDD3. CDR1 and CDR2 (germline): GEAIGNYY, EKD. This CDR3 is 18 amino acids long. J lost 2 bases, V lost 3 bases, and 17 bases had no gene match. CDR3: CACDPLGGSASRTDKLIF. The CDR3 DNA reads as TGTGCCTGTGACCCCCTGGGGGGCTCTGCCTCGCGGACCGATAAACTCATCTTT.

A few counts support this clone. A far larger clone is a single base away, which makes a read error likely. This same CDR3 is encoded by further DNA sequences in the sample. CDR3 sequence (DNA): TGTGCCTGCGACACGATACCCGTACTGGGGGGTCTACCAGACTCCTGGGACACCCGACAGATGTTTTTC. Protein sequence: CACDTIPVLGGLPDSWDTRQMFF. The J gene is TRDJ3, the V gene TRDV2, with TRDD3 matching 8 bases. Germline V CDR1 and CDR2: GEAIGNYY, EKD. This CDR3 has 23 residues.

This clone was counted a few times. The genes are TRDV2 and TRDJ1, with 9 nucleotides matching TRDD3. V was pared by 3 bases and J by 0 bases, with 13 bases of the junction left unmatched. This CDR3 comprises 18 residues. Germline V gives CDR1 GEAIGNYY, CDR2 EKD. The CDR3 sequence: CACDGIRLGEPDTDKLIF. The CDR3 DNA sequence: TGTGCCTGTGACGGGATCCGACTGGGGGAGCCTGACACCGATAAACTCATCTTT.

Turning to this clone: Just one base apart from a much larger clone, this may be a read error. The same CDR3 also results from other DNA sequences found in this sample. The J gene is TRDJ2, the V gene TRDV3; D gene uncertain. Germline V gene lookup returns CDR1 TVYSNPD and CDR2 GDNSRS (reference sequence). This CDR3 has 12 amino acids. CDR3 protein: CAFNTLTAQLFF. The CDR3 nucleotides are TGTGCCTTTAATACTTTGACGGCACAACTCTTCTTT. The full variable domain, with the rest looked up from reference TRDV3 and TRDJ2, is CDKVTQSSPDQTVASGSEVVLLCTYDTVYSNPDLFWYRIRPDYSFQFVFYGDNSRSEGADFTQGRFSVKHILTQKAFHLVISPVRTEDSATYYCAFNTLTAQLFFGKGTQLIVEP.

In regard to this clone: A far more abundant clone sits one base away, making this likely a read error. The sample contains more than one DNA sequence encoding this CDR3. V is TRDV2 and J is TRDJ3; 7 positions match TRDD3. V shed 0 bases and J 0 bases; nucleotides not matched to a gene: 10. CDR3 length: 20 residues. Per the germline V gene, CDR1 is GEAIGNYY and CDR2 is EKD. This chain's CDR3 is CACDTAGGLRSSWDTRQMFF. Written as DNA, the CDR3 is TGTGCCTGTGACACCGCTGGGGGTCTGAGAAGCTCCTGGGACACCCGACAGATGTTTTTC.

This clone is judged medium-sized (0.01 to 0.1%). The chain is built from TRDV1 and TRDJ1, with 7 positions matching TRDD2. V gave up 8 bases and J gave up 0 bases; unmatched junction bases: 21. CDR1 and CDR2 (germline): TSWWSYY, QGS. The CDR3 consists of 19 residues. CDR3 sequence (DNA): TGTGCTCTTTTCCTACCTCCTCGGCCCCATCCGCGGTACACCGATAAACTCATCTTT. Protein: CALFLPPRPHPRYTDKLIF.

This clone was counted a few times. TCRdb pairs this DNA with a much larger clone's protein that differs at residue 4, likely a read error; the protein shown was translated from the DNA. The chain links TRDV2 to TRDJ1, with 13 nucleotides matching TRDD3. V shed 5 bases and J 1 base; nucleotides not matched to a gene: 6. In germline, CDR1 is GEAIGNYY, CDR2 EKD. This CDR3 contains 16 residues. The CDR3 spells CACGALGDTATDKLIF. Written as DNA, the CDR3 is TGTGCCTGTGGCGCACTGGGGGATACGGCCACCGATAAACTCATCTTT.

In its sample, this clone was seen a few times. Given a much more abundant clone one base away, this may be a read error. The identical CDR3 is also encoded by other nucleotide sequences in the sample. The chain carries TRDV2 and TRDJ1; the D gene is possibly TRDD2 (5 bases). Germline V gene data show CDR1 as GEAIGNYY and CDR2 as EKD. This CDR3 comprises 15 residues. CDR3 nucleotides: TGTGCCTGCGACACCCTACTAAGTGGCACCGATAAACTCATCTTT. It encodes CACDTLLSGTDKLIF.

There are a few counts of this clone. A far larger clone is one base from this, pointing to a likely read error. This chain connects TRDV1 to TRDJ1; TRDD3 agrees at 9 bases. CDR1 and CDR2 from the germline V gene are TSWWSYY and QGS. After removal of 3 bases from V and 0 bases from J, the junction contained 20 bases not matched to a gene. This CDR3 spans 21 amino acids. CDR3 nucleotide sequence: TGTGCTCTTGGGGAGCTACGAGGTCCCCGGGGATACGCCTCATACACCGATAAACTCATCTTT. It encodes CALGELRGPRGYASYTDKLIF.

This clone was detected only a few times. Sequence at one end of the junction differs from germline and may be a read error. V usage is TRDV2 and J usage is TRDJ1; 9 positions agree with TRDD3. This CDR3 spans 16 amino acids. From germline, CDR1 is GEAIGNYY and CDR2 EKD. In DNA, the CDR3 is TGTGCCTGTGACTTACTGGGGGAACCTACCACCGATAAACCCATCTTT. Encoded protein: CACDLLGEPTTDKPIF.